This T cell receptor (beta chain) was obtained from a study of CD8+CD57+ T cells in acquired aplastic anemia. General study findings and limits: Patients and controls shared 25 to 35 CD8+ CDR3 sequences, which appeared highly expressed in patients and within their immunodominant clones.

The patients chosen for sequencing had shown expansion of CD8+CD57+ cells (detected by flow cytometry). According to the study, genomic DNA was the template for TCR beta VDJ and CDR3 profiling. TCRdb analysed the reads with MiXCR anew, one entry per CDR3 protein. The sample lists about 160,000 distinct CDR3 sequences, about two thirds occurring once. This clonotype has a handful of counts. Its antigen is as yet unknown. V lost 1 base and J 6 bases, leaving 9 bases between the germline ends. In germline, CDR1 is DFQATT, CDR2 SNEGSKA (reference sequence). The CDR3 extends over 12 amino acids. The J gene is TRBJ2-5, the V gene TRBV20-1; D remains ambiguous. This receptor was identified in a human donor with aplastic anemia. The sample comprised sorted CD4+, CD8+, or CD8+CD57+ T cells (not recorded which) from PBMCs. CDR3 DNA: TGCAGTGCTAGAGTCCAGGTCCAGACCCAGTACTTC. It codes for CSARVQVQTQYF.